This T cell receptor beta chain was recovered during a study of T-cell memory formation after mild COVID-19. Broader study findings: Contracting clones, day 15 to 85, had balanced CD4/CD8, and later expanders favored CD4+. Clones that contracted clustered mainly in CM and EM if CD4+ and in EMRA if CD8+.

TCRdb ran MiXCR on the 5' RACE reads and lists one entry per CDR3 protein. This table has about 270,000 distinct CDR3 sequences, around 17% appearing once. This clonotype was counted only a few times. What it binds is unknown. This clonotype originated in a man aged 18-30 years who had mild COVID-19 (a few samples of this study predate the infection). Cell type and time point are not known. Sequenced sample: PBMCs or a T cell subset sorted from them (not recorded which).

This chain's CDR3 is CASSLDRFTDTQYF. CDR3 sequence (DNA): TGTGCCAGCAGCCTCGATAGGTTCACAGATACGCAGTATTTT. The chain carries TRBV9 and TRBJ2-3, with no clear D. CDR3 length: 14 amino acids. V lost 4 bases and J 2 bases, leaving 11 bases between the germline ends. From germline, CDR1 is SGDLS and CDR2 YYNGEE.